Following are 11 T cell receptor beta chains from one sample sequenced in a study of T cell responses to AZD1222 COVID-19 vaccine. Assay used: immunoSEQ multiplex PCR; TCRdb lists only in-frame clones, some missing. Of about 180,000 clones in the sample, approximately 91% were seen once. The material was peripheral blood, obtained 28 days after the second AZD1222 dose. The receptors stem from an adult who received the AZD1222 COVID-19 vaccine.

The V call is TRBV2, the J call TRBJ2-1; 14 bases are shared with TRBD2. The V gene's germline CDR1 is SNHLY and CDR2 FYNNEI. The CDR3 has 21 amino acids. With 7 bases clipped from V and 0 bases from J, the junction kept 17 bases outside the gene matches. The CDR3 nucleotides read TGTGCCAGCATCGGAGAATCTGGACTAGCGGGGGGCCGGAGCTCCTACAATGAGCAGTTCTTC. As protein: CASIGESGLAGGRSSYNEQFF. The full variable domain, rest sourced from reference TRBV2 and TRBJ2-1, is EPEVTQTPSHQVTQMGQEVILRCVPISNHLYFYWYRQILGQKVEFLVSFYNNEISEKSEIFDDQFSVERPDGSNFTLKIRSTKLEDSAMYFCASIGESGLAGGRSSYNEQFFGPGTRLTVL.

The rearrangement links TRBV27 to TRBJ2-5, with TRBD1 identical over 7 bases. Germline-derived CDR1 and CDR2 are MNHEY and SMNVEV (reference sequence). The CDR3 runs to 16 residues. V shed 4 bases and J 2 bases; nucleotides not matched to a gene: 10. This chain's CDR3 is CASSWGQPGRQETQYF. In DNA form, the CDR3 reads TGTGCCAGCAGTTGGGGACAGCCGGGGAGACAAGAGACCCAGTACTTC.

The V and J genes are TRBV7-3 and TRBJ2-1; D perhaps matches TRBD2 (6 bases). The CDR3 consists of 16 residues. V shed 4 bases and J shed 0 bases, with 13 bases lying between them. The germline V gene has CDR1 SGHTA and CDR2 FQGTGA. CDR3 coding DNA: TGTGCCAGCAGCTCCCATGGGGGGAACTCCTACAATGAGCAGTTCTTC. Translated: CASSSHGGNSYNEQFF.

Remarks on this clone: At one of its ends the junction is not consistent with the germline gene, which may arise from a read error. The chain employs TRBV7-3 and TRBJ2-1; 10 nucleotides line up with TRBD2. This CDR3 comprises 13 residues. Germline CDR1 reads SGHTA; CDR2 reads FQGTGA. The CDR3 nucleotides are TGTGCCAGCAGCTTAAACAGCGGGAGGGCCCGTATCTTC. Its translation is CASSLNSGRARIF.

This chain links TRBV7-9 with TRBJ2-5; D not certain. The CDR3 totals 15 residues. Germline V gene lookup returns CDR1 SEHNR and CDR2 FQNEAQ (reference sequence). Trimming took off 2 bases at V and 2 bases at J, with 12 bases between the two ends. The CDR3 sequence: CASSLRTAVQETQYF. The CDR3 DNA is TGTGCCAGCAGCTTACGGACGGCTGTTCAAGAGACCCAGTACTTC.

This clone was seen only once. The rearrangement joins TRBV16 to TRBJ1-5; 8 nucleotides match TRBD1. Germline CDR1 and CDR2: KGHSY and FQNENV. CDR3 length: 13 amino acids. The ends lost 6 bases at V and 8 bases at J; junction bases unmatched: 6. CDR3 region: CASRDRVYEPQHF. CDR3 in DNA: TGTGCCAGCAGGGACAGGGTCTACGAGCCCCAGCATTTT.

The CDR3 region is CASSRVSSYEQYF. The CDR3 DNA follows: TGTGCCAGCAGCCGGGTCTCCTCCTACGAGCAGTACTTC. This chain links TRBV7-9 with TRBJ2-7; D is uncertain. This CDR3 spans 13 amino acids. CDR1 is SEHNR and CDR2 is FQNEAQ in the germline V gene (reference sequence). Trimming removed 5 bases at V and 0 bases at J, with 8 bases between. Using reference TRBV7-9 and TRBJ2-7 for the parts outside the CDR3, the full variable domain is DTGVSQNPRHKITKRGQNVTFRCDPISEHNRLYWYRQTLGQGPEFLTYFQNEAQLEKSRLLSDRFSAERPKGSFSTLEIQRTEQGDSAMYLCASSRVSSYEQYFGPGTRLTVT.

This chain connects TRBV19 to TRBJ1-1; 7 positions match TRBD1. CDR1 is LNHDA, CDR2 SQIVND, per germline (reference sequence). V trimming: 7 bases; J trimming: 3 bases; junction bases outside the gene matches: 8. The CDR3 spans 14 residues. The CDR3 region has the DNA TGTGCCAGTAAGATTCAGGGGGGGCACACTGAAGCTTTCTTT. This sequence encodes CASKIQGGHTEAFF.

This clone was counted once. The genes are TRBV10-3 and TRBJ2-5; D remains unclear. Germline loops: CDR1 ENHRY, CDR2 SYGVKD. The CDR3 loop spans 17 amino acids. Between the trimmed V and J ends, which lost 3 bases and 0 bases, there was a span of 17 bases. For the CDR3, the DNA is TGTGCCATCAGTGACCGGTCAGGAAACACGTACCAAGAGACCCAGTACTTC. Its protein product is CAISDRSGNTYQETQYF.

This sequence joins TRBV28 and TRBJ1-2; D ambiguous. The CDR3 loop spans 13 amino acids. The germline gives CDR1 MDHEN, CDR2 SYDVKM. Trimming shortened V by 5 bases and J by 8 bases, and 15 bases separated the two germline ends. In nucleotides, the CDR3 is TGTGCCAGCAGTATTATACCCCCCAACGGCTACACCTTC. Protein sequence: CASSIIPPNGYTF.

About this clone: Within the sample, other DNA sequences also encode this same CDR3. The CDR3 loop is CAISGGTEAFF. In DNA form, the CDR3 reads TGTGCCATCAGTGGGGGGACTGAAGCTTTCTTT. The genes are TRBV10-3 and TRBJ1-1, with D tentatively TRBD1 (5 bases). The CDR3 spans 11 residues. V lost 4 bases and J lost 5, with 5 bases in between. Germline V gene sequence: CDR1 ENHRY, CDR2 SYGVKD.